This TCR beta chain was captured by sequencing in a study of CD8 T cells in ankylosing spondylitis. As the method for making TCR beta libraries, quantitative 5'-RACE with molecular barcodes was used. From the 5' RACE reads, TCRdb called clonotypes with MiXCR, one entry per CDR3 protein. The table shows a few hundred thousand distinct CDR3 sequences, with around 8% occurring only once. Findings and limits, study-wide: Peripheral blood held disease-linked clones only at relatively low frequency, and these were CD8+. Existing reports had already noted some motif variants in reactive arthritis synovial fluid and blood. Significantly higher representation of disease-linked clones was reported for matched ankylosing spondylitis synovial fluid. A TCR beta motif of 7 to 9 highly homologous variants seemed to mark ankylosing spondylitis blood.

This clonotype came up many times. Its antigen is not known. The V gene's germline CDR1 is SNHLY and CDR2 FYNNEI. V was cut by 6 bases and J by 0 bases, with 23 bases left in between. CDR3 size: 18 residues. The chain couples TRBV2 to TRBJ1-1; a possible D gene is TRBD1 (5 bases). The clonotype was recovered from a male donor with ankylosing spondylitis. Sequenced: blood, either unsorted or a sorted T cell fraction (not recorded which). This CDR3 reads CASRIRQPSTIMNTEAFF. In nucleotides, the CDR3 is TGTGCCAGCAGAATTAGACAGCCTTCGACAATTATGAACACTGAAGCTTTCTTT.